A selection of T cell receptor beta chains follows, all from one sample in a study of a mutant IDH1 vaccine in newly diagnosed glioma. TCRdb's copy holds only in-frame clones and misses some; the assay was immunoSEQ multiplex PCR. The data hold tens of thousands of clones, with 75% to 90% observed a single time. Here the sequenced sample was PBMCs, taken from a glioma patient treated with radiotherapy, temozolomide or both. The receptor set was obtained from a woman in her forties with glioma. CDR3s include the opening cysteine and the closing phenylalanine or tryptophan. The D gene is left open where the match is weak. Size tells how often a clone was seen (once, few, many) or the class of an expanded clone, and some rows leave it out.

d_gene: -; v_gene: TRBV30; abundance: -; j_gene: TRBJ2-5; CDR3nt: TGTGCCTGGAGTGTCGGGTTGGGGAAAGAGACCCAGTACTTC; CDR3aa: CAWSVGLGKETQYF
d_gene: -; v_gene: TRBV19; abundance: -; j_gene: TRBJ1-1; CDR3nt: TGTGCCAGTAGTATTGGGGGAGGGGCCGGCACTGAAGCTTTCTTT; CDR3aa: CASSIGGGAGTEAFF
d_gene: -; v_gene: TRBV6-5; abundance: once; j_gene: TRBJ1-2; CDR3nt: TGTGCCAGCAGCCCCGGGTTGATTTATGGCTACACCTTC; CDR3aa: CASSPGLIYGYTF
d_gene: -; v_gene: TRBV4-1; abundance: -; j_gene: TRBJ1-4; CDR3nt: TGCGCCAGCAGCCAAGAGAGAGCTAATGAAAAACTGTTTTTT; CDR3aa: CASSQERANEKLFF
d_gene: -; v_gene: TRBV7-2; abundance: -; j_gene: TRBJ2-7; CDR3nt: TGTGCCAGCAGCCGAAACTACTACGAGCAGTACTTC; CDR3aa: CASSRNYYEQYF
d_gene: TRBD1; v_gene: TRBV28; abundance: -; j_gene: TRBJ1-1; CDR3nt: TGTGCCAGCAGTTCAGGGGGGTCCACTGAAGCTTTCTTT; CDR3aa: CASSSGGSTEAFF
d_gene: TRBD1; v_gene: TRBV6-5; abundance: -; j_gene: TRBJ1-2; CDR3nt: TGTGCCAGCAGTTACCAGGGGGCGGTTGGCTACACCTTC; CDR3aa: CASSYQGAVGYTF
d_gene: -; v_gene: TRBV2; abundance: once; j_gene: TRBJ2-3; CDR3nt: TGTGCCAGCAGTGAAAAGTGGGGGCCGGATACGCAGTATTTT; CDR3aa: CASSEKWGPDTQYF
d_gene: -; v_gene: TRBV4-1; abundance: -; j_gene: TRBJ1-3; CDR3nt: TGCGCCAGCAGCCAAGAGGGGAGGGCTGGAAACACCATATATTTT; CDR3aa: CASSQEGRAGNTIYF
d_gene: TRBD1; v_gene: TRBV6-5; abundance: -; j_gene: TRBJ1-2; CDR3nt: TGTGCCAGCAGTGGGGGACAGGGAGGCGGCTACACCTTC; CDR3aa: CASSGGQGGGYTF
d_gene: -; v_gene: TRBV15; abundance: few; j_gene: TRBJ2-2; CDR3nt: TGTGCCACCAGCATTGGGGTTGGGGAGCTGTTTTTT; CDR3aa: CATSIGVGELFF
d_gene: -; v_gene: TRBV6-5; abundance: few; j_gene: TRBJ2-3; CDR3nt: TGTGCCAGCAGTTACGAGGGGGGGGCCGGGGATACGCAGTATTTT; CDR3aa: CASSYEGGAGDTQYF
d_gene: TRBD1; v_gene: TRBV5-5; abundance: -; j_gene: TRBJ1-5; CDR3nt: TGTGCCAGCAGCAAAGACAGGGGGAGCAATCAGCCCCAGCATTTT; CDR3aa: CASSKDRGSNQPQHF
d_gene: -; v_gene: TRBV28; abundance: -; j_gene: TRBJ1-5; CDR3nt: TGTGCCACCCACAGGGTTGGCACCGGCAATCAGCCCCAGCATTTT; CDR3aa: CATHRVGTGNQPQHF
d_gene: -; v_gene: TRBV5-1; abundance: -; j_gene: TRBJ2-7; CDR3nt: TGCGCCAGCAGCTTTGGGGACCCCGCCTACGAGCAGTACTTC; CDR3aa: CASSFGDPAYEQYF
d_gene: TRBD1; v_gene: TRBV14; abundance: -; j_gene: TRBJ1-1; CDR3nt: TGTGCCAGCAGCCGAACAGGGGGCACTGAAGCTTTCTTT; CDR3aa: CASSRTGGTEAFF
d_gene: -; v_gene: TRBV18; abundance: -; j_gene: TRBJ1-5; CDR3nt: TGTGCCAGCTCACCACAGGGGAATAGCAATCAGCCCCAGCATTTT; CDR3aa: CASSPQGNSNQPQHF
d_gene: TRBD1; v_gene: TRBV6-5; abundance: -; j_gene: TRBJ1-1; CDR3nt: TGTGCCAGCAGGACAGGGCTGAACACTGAAGCTTTCTTT; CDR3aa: CASRTGLNTEAFF
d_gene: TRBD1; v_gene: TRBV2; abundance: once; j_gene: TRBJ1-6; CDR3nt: TGTGCCAGCTTTGACAGGGGGCTAAATAATTCACCCCTCCACTTT; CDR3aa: CASFDRGLNNSPLHF
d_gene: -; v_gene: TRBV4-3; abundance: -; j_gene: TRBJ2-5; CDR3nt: TGCGCCAGCAGCCAAAGAGAGCAAGAGACCCAGTACTTC; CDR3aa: CASSQREQETQYF
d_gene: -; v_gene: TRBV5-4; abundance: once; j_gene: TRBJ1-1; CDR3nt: TGTGCCAGCAGTTTTGTCCACAGGAGTCGGAACACTGAAGCTTTCTTT; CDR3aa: CASSFVHRSRNTEAFF
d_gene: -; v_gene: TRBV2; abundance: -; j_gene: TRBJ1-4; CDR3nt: TGTGCCAGCAGTGAAAGGTTCCCCCTGGAAAAACTGTTTTTT; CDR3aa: CASSERFPLEKLFF
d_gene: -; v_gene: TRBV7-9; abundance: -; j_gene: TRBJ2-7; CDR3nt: TGTGCCAGCAGCTTAGACGTTTTTGGGGGGGCGGGGGAGCAGTACTTC; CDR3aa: CASSLDVFGGAGEQYF
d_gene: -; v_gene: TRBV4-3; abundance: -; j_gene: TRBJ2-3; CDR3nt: TGCGCCAGCAGCCAAGATACGGGGACTTACGCATATACGCAGTATTTT; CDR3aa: CASSQDTGTYAYTQYF
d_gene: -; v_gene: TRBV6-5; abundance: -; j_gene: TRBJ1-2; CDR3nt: TGTGCCAGCAGGGACAGCCGCGCCGGATTAAATGGCTACACCTTC; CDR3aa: CASRDSRAGLNGYTF
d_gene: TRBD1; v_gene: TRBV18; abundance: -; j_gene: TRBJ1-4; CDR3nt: TGTGCCAGCTCACCTCATACAGGGGTTGAAAAACTGTTTTTT; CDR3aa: CASSPHTGVEKLFF
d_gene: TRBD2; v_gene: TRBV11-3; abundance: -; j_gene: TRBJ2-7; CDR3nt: TGTGCCAGCAGCCACGGACTAGCGGGAGGAAACGAGCAGTACTTC; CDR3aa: CASSHGLAGGNEQYF
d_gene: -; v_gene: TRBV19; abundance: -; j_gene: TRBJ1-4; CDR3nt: TGTGCCAGTAGGCAGGCTGGGCGTGAAAAACTGTTTTTT; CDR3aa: CASRQAGREKLFF
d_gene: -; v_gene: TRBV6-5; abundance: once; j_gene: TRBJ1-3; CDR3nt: TGTGCCAGCCAATCCTCAGGAAACACCATATATTTT; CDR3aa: CASQSSGNTIYF
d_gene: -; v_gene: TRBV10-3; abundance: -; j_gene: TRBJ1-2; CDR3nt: TGTGCCATCAGTGAACTTGAACCGGGCAATAACTATGGCTACACCTTC; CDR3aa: CAISELEPGNNYGYTF
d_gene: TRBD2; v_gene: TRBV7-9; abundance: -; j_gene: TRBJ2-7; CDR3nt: TGTGCCAGCAGCCCAGGGACTAGCGGCTACGAGCAGTACTTC; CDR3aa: CASSPGTSGYEQYF
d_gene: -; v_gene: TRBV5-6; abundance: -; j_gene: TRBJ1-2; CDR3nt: TGTGCCAGCAGCGCGGGACGGATCTATGGCTACACCTTC; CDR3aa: CASSAGRIYGYTF
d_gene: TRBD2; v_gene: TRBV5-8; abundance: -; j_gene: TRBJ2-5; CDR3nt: TGTGCCAGCAGCTTGGGCGCACTAGCGGGGCCCTCTCAAGAGACCCAGTACTTC; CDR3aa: CASSLGALAGPSQETQYF
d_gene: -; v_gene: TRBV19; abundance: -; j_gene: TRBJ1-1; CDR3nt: TGTGCCAGTAGTAAAATCCAGGGAGGGGGCACTGAAGCTTTCTTT; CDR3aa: CASSKIQGGGTEAFF
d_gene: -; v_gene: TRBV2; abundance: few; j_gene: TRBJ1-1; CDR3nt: TGTGCCAGCAGTGGGGAGGCAGGGTGGGACACTGAAGCTTTCTTT; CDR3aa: CASSGEAGWDTEAFF
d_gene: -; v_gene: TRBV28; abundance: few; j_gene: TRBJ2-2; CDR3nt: TGTGCCAGCAGTTTGAGGAACACCGGGGAGCTGTTTTTT; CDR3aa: CASSLRNTGELFF
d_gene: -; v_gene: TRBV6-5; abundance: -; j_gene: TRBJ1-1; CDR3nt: TGTGCCAGCAGTTACGGGACCGCGCCGAACACTGAAGCTTTCTTT; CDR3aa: CASSYGTAPNTEAFF
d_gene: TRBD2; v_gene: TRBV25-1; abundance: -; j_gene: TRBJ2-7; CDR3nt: TGTGCCAGCAGTGCCACTAGCGGGACCATCTACGAGCAGTACTTC; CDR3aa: CASSATSGTIYEQYF
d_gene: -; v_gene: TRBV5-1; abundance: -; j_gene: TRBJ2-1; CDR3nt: TGCGCCAGCAGCCTCCCACAGGGAACCTACAATGAGCAGTTCTTC; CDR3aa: CASSLPQGTYNEQFF
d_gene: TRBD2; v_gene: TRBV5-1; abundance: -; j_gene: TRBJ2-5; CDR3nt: TGCGCCAGCAGCTTGGGGACTAGCGGGTACGAGACCCAGTACTTC; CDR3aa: CASSLGTSGYETQYF
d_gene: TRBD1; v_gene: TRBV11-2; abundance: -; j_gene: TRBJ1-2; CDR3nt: TGTGCCAGCAGCCTAGGGGGCCAGGGCTTCCTTGGCTACACCTTC; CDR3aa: CASSLGGQGFLGYTF
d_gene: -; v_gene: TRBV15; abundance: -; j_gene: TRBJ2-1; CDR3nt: TGTGCCACCTGGCCGGGGTCCCATGGCAATGAGCAGTTCTTC; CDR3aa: CATWPGSHGNEQFF
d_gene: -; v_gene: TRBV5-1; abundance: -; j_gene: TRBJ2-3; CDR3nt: TGCGCCAGCAGCTTCCAAGGGGGTGTTTTTTCAGATACGCAGTATTTT; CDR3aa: CASSFQGGVFSDTQYF
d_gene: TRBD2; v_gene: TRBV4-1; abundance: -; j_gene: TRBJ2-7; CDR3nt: TGCGCCAGCAGCAACATAGCGGGAGTGGGGTACGAGCAGTACTTC; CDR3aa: CASSNIAGVGYEQYF
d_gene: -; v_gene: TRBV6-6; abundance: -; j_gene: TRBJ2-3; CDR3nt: TGTGCCAGCAGTTACCGGGAAGATACGCAGTATTTT; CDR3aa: CASSYREDTQYF
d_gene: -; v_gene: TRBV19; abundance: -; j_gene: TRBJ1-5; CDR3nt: TGTGCCAGTAGTATCCAGGGGTCACGGTGGCATTTT; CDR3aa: CASSIQGSRWHF
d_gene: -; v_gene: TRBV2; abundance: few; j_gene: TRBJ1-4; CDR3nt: TGTGCCAGCAGTATCTCGCTGGCTAATGAAAAACTGTTTTTT; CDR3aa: CASSISLANEKLFF
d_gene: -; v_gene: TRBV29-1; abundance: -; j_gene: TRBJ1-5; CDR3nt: TGCAGCGTTCAGGATGGGAATCAGCCCCAGCATTTT; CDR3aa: CSVQDGNQPQHF
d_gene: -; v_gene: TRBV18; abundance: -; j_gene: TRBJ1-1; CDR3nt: TGTGCCAGCTCACTGCGTGAGACCGGGGCAAACACTGAAGCTTTCTTT; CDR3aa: CASSLRETGANTEAFF
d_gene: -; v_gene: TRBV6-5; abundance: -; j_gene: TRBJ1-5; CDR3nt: TGTGCCAGCAGTAGTGGGGGAAGCAATCAGCCCCAGCATTTT; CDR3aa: CASSSGGSNQPQHF
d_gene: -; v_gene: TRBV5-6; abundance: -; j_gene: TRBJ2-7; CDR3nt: TGTGCCAGCAGCTGGCCCGGGGGCTACGAGCAGTACTTC; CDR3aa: CASSWPGGYEQYF
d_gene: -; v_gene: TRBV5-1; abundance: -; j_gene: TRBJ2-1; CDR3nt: TGCGCCAGCAGCTTGGCAGCAGGGCGCAATGAGCAGTTCTTC; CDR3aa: CASSLAAGRNEQFF
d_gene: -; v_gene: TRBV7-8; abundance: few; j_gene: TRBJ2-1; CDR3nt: TGTGCCAGCAGCTTAGATCCAGTACTCTACAATGAGCAGTTCTTC; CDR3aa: CASSLDPVLYNEQFF
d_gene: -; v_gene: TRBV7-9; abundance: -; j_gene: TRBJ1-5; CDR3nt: TGTGCCGTGGGGGGTGAGGGCAATCAGCCCCAGCATTTT; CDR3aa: CAVGGEGNQPQHF
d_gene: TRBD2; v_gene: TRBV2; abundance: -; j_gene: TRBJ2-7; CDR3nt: TGTGCCACCGAAGCGGGGGGGAGCTCCTACGAGCAGTACTTC; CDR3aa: CATEAGGSSYEQYF
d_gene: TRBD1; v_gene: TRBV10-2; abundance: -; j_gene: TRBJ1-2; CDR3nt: TGCGCCAGCAGGGGGGACAGAAACTATGGCTACACCTTC; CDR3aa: CASRGDRNYGYTF
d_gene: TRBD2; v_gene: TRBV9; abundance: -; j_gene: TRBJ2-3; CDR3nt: TGTGCCAGCAGCGCCGGACTAGCGGGAAGAGATACGCAGTATTTT; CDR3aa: CASSAGLAGRDTQYF
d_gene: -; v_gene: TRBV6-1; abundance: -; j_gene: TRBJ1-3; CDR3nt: TGTGCCAGCAGTGTGGCCCCCTCTGGAAACACCATATATTTT; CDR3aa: CASSVAPSGNTIYF